This T cell receptor (beta chain) was identified during a study of cytomegalovirus exposure and HLA in healthy donors. In regard to this clone: Its target is unknown.

Study-wide results and limits: In a later analysis, more than 15,000 TCR beta sequences were associated with HLA alleles at 0.05 false discovery rate. An observed cluster of highly shared sequence variants was recorded as a likely sequencing artifact. It was 160 or so TCR beta chains that were listed as cytomegalovirus-associated. The CMV antigen specificity of a few CMV-associated chains was confirmed through in vitro analysis.

In the PCR, 60 Vbeta and 13 Jbeta primers were used. Method: immunoSEQ multiplex PCR; TCRdb's copy keeps in-frame clones and lacks some. Recorded here are fewer than 200,000 clones; the top ten clones represent less than 6.5%. The CDR3 extends over 16 amino acids. Unmatched junction bases numbered 13, after V lost 2 bases and J lost 5 bases. CDR1 is SGHNT and CDR2 is YYREEE in the germline V gene (reference sequence). Sequenced material: PBMCs. The chain has TRBV5-4 and TRBJ2-7, with 7 bases identical to TRBD1. This clonotype originated in a man aged 25-40 years in good health and CMV-seronegative. The CDR3 sequence is CASSLFGARGFHEQYF. The CDR3 DNA reads as TGTGCCAGCAGCTTATTCGGAGCCAGGGGGTTCCACGAGCAGTACTTC.